These 24 T cell receptor beta chains came from one sample sequenced in a study of shared clonotypes between healthy human individuals. Only in-frame clones appear in the TCRdb table, and some are missing; sequencing was by immunoSEQ multiplex PCR. The table includes about 2.4 million clones, more than 85% detected once. The specimen was naive CD4+ T cells from PBMCs. Subset in this sample: CD45RA+ positively selected. The origin of the receptors is a man aged 18 to 30 in good health. Some clones in this sample may be carry-over from other donors' samples.

Written as DNA, the CDR3 is TGTGCCAGCTCGACTTCTAGCGGGAGTTTCGACAATGAGCAGTTCTTC. Protein: CASSTSSGSFDNEQFF. This chain connects TRBV9 to TRBJ2-1; 10 positions match TRBD2. The CDR3 spans 16 residues. CDR1 is SGDLS, CDR2 YYNGEE, per germline. J lost 5 bases, V lost 7 bases, and 12 bases had no gene match.

In regard to this clone: Other DNA variants within this sample encode the same CDR3. The V and J genes are TRBV14 and TRBJ2-3; unclear D gene. With 0 bases removed from V and 3 bases from J, the gap between germline ends came to 4 bases. This CDR3 region has 13 residues. Germline V gene sequence: CDR1 SGHDN, CDR2 FVKESK. This CDR3 reads CASSQDLTDTQYF. CDR3 coding DNA: TGTGCCAGCAGCCAAGATCTAACAGATACGCAGTATTTT.

This chain joins TRBV6-4 and TRBJ1-1; D remains unclear. There are 13 residues in the CDR3. Trimming took off 3 bases at V and 3 bases at J, with 8 bases between the two ends. The V gene's germline CDR1 is MRHNA and CDR2 SNTAGT. The CDR3 sequence: CASSEEQYTEAFF. As DNA, the CDR3 is TGTGCCAGCAGTGAGGAGCAGTACACTGAAGCTTTCTTT.

The chain uses TRBV6-5 and TRBJ2-2; D tentatively reads TRBD1 or TRBD2 (5 bases each). The CDR3 contains 12 residues. Germline CDR1 reads MNHEY; CDR2 reads SVGAGI. Deletions cut 9 bases from V and 2 bases from J, with 7 bases between. CDR3 bases: TGTGCCAGTGGGGGAAACACCGGGGAGCTGTTTTTT. Protein sequence: CASGGNTGELFF.

V usage is TRBV7-9 and J usage is TRBJ1-4; D is undetermined. CDR3 length: 17 amino acids. Trimming took 0 bases from V and 0 from J, leaving 11 bases between them. CDR1 is SEHNR, CDR2 FQNEAQ, per germline (reference sequence). The CDR3 region is CASSLASGGSTNEKLFF. In DNA, the CDR3 is TGTGCCAGCAGCTTAGCGTCGGGCGGTTCAACTAATGAAAAACTGTTTTTT. Variable domain in full (rest from reference TRBV7-9 and TRBJ1-4): DTGVSQNPRHKITKRGQNVTFRCDPISEHNRLYWYRQTLGQGPEFLTYFQNEAQLEKSRLLSDRFSAERPKGSFSTLEIQRTEQGDSAMYLCASSLASGGSTNEKLFFGSGTQLSVL.

The chain recombines TRBV7-9 with TRBJ2-7; 7 bases are shared with TRBD1. The CDR3 loop spans 17 amino acids. Germline V lookup: CDR1 SEHNR, CDR2 FQNEAQ (reference sequence). Trimming at V came to 2 bases and at J to 5 bases, leaving 15 bases not matched to a gene. The CDR3 region is CASSLTWDSRSGNEQYF. The CDR3 coding sequence is TGTGCCAGCAGCTTAACCTGGGACAGTCGTTCAGGTAACGAGCAGTACTTC.

The rearrangement links TRBV28 to TRBJ2-1; a possible D gene is TRBD2 (5 bases). The CDR3 totals 13 residues. With 3 bases removed from V and 7 bases from J, the gap between germline ends came to 10 bases. CDR1 MDHEN and CDR2 SYDVKM come from the germline V gene. This chain's CDR3 is CASSFPQRNEQFF. Here the CDR3 DNA reads TGTGCCAGCAGTTTTCCCCAGCGGAATGAGCAGTTCTTC.

The chain recombines TRBV19 with TRBJ1-2, with 8 bases lining up with TRBD1. The trim removed 3 bases at V and 4 bases at J, leaving 7 bases unmatched. This CDR3 contains 15 residues. Germline CDR1 LNHDA, CDR2 SQIVND (reference sequence). The CDR3 DNA reads TGTGCCAGTAGTATTTCTGACAGGGGAAGCTATGGCTACACCTTC. This codes for CASSISDRGSYGYTF.

The chain combines TRBV5-1 with TRBJ2-5; the D gene is possibly TRBD1 (6 bases). The germline gives CDR1 SGHRS, CDR2 YFSETQ. Trimming stripped 6 bases from V and 1 base from J, with 10 bases between. This CDR3 contains 13 residues. This CDR3 reads CASNRDTQETQYF. The CDR3 bases are TGCGCCAGCAACAGGGACACCCAAGAGACCCAGTACTTC.

The CDR3 sequence is CASSSRPGENTEAFF. The CDR3 coding sequence is TGTGCCAGCTCTTCCCGCCCAGGGGAGAACACTGAAGCTTTCTTT. V is TRBV18 and J is TRBJ1-1; D is possibly TRBD1 (6 bases). Trimming left V 6 bases short and J 1 base short, with 15 bases between. Germline assignment: CDR1 KGHSH and CDR2 LQKENI. The CDR3 loop spans 15 amino acids.

This chain joins TRBV7-3 and TRBJ2-6; D is unresolved. V gave up 2 bases and J gave up 0 bases, with 11 bases separating them. The germline gives CDR1 SGHTA, CDR2 FQGTGA. This CDR3 spans 17 amino acids. CDR3 in amino acids: CASSLVSTASGANVLTF. The CDR3 coding sequence is TGTGCCAGCAGCTTAGTCTCAACAGCCTCTGGGGCCAACGTCCTGACTTTC.

The DNA for the CDR3 is TGTGCCAGCAGTGTAAAATTACAGTCCTTCTATGGCTACACCTTC. Translating it yields CASSVKLQSFYGYTF. The rearrangement links TRBV6-1 to TRBJ1-2; no clear D gene. The V end was cut by 4 bases, the J end by 4 bases, with 16 bases between. Per germline, CDR1 MNHNS and CDR2 SASEGT. The CDR3 sequence is 15 residues long.

The V call is TRBV15, the J call TRBJ2-2; D remains unclear. V lost 8 bases, J lost 0 bases, and 13 bases lay in between. Germline V lookup: CDR1 LNHNV, CDR2 YYDKDF (reference sequence). This CDR3 comprises 15 residues. The CDR3: CATGPLRTNTGELFF. CDR3 bases: TGTGCCACCGGGCCCCTGCGTACGAACACCGGGGAGCTGTTTTTT. The entire variable domain, with the rest obtained from reference TRBV15 and TRBJ2-2, is as follows: DAMVIQNPRYQVTQFGKPVTLSCSQTLNHNVMYWYQQKSSQAPKLLFHYYDKDFNNEADTPDNFQSRRPNTSFCFLDIRSPGLGDTAMYLCATGPLRTNTGELFFGEGSRLTVL.

The chain couples TRBV30 to TRBJ1-1; D may be TRBD1 (5 bases). V dropped 2 bases and J dropped 1 base, with 8 bases sitting between them. Germline CDR1 and CDR2: GTSNPN and SVGIG (reference sequence). The CDR3 has 13 amino acids. This CDR3 is CAWSHRRNTEAFF. The CDR3 region has the DNA TGTGCCTGGAGTCACAGGAGGAACACTGAAGCTTTCTTT.

The chain uses TRBV29-1 and TRBJ2-3, with 15 nucleotides matching TRBD2. CDR3 length: 16 residues. V dropped 4 bases and J dropped 5; count of bases not matched to a gene: 7. Germline CDR1 and CDR2: SQVTM and ANQGSEA. CDR3 DNA sequence: TGCAGCGTTGCTGGACTAGCGGGAGGGCGGGGAGATACGCAGTATTTT. Amino acid sequence: CSVAGLAGGRGDTQYF.

This clone turned up a few times. This chain joins TRBV27 and TRBJ1-5; D gene uncertain. V was shortened by 3 bases and J by 5 bases, with 8 bases between the two germline ends. The CDR3 totals 13 residues. Germline V gene lookup returns CDR1 MNHEY and CDR2 SMNVEV (reference sequence). The DNA of the CDR3 is TGTGCCAGCAGTTTGGATAGTTATCAGCCCCAGCATTTT. Translating gives CASSLDSYQPQHF.

This rearrangement joins TRBV5-1 to TRBJ2-7; 7 bases align to TRBD1. The germline V gene encodes CDR1 SGHRS and CDR2 YFSETQ. CDR3 length: 14 residues. J was trimmed by 5 bases and V by 4 bases; bases with no gene match: 9. The CDR3 here is CASSPQGVLNEQYF. The CDR3 region has the DNA TGCGCCAGCAGCCCCCAGGGGGTTTTAAACGAGCAGTACTTC. The full variable domain, its missing parts supplied by reference TRBV5-1 and TRBJ2-7, is KAGVTQTPRYLIKTRGQQVTLSCSPISGHRSVSWYQQTPGQGLQFLFEYFSETQRNKGNFPGRFSGRQFSNSRSEMNVSTLELGDSALYLCASSPQGVLNEQYFGPGTRLTVT.

This clone was recorded once. The chain links TRBV28 to TRBJ2-7; D may be TRBD2 (6 bases). The germline gives CDR1 MDHEN, CDR2 SYDVKM. This CDR3 is built from 14 residues. The V and J ends lost 7 bases and 2 bases respectively, with 15 bases between them. The chain's CDR3 is CASNLSGNTYEQYF. The CDR3 bases are TGTGCCAGCAACCTTAGCGGTAACACCTACGAGCAGTACTTC.

The CDR3 nucleotides are TGTGCCAGCAGCCAAGATTTGGGCCAGGGTGATTTCTACGAGCAGTACTTC. The encoded protein is CASSQDLGQGDFYEQYF. The rearrangement joins TRBV14 to TRBJ2-7, with D possibly matching TRBD1 (5 bases). Germline-derived CDR1 and CDR2 are SGHDN and FVKESK. Trimming cost V 0 bases and J 3 bases, with 18 bases left between them. This CDR3 has 17 amino acids.

The chain employs TRBV11-3 and TRBJ2-2; weak D call: TRBD1 (6 bases). The CDR3 has 15 residues. Germline CDR1 and CDR2: SGHNT and YENEEA. Trimming shortened V by 5 bases and J by 6 bases, and 16 bases separated the two germline ends. CDR3 loop: CASSPLTGSPGELFF. CDR3 nucleotide sequence: TGTGCCAGCAGCCCCCTGACAGGCTCCCCCGGGGAGCTGTTTTTT.

The J gene is TRBJ2-1, the V gene TRBV5-1; 12 bases are a match to TRBD2. The germline CDR1 and CDR2 sequences are SGHRS and YFSETQ. The CDR3 runs 17 residues. Trimming cost V 3 bases and J 2 bases; bases outside gene matches: 6. CDR3 residues: CASSSILAGGAYNEQFF. The CDR3, as DNA: TGCGCCAGCAGCTCAATACTAGCGGGAGGCGCCTACAATGAGCAGTTCTTC.

The chain is built from TRBV18 and TRBJ2-2; 12 bases align to TRBD2. The CDR3 length is 18 residues. From germline, CDR1 is KGHSH and CDR2 LQKENI. The ends lost 4 bases at V and 5 bases at J; junction bases unmatched: 11. The CDR3 region has the DNA TGTGCCAGCTCACGCACTTACCAGACTAGCGGGGGAACCGGGGAGCTGTTTTTT. It specifies CASSRTYQTSGGTGELFF. The full variable domain, with the rest looked up from reference TRBV18 and TRBJ2-2, is NAGVMQNPRHLVRRRGQEARLRCSPMKGHSHVYWYRQLPEEGLKFMVYLQKENIIDESGMPKERFSAEFPKEGPSILRIQQVVRGDSAAYFCASSRTYQTSGGTGELFFGEGSRLTVL.

The genes are TRBV10-2 and TRBJ1-5, with unresolved D. V lost 3 bases and J lost 5, with 14 bases in between. The CDR3 has 15 amino acids. The germline V gene encodes CDR1 WSHSY and CDR2 SAAADI. This chain's CDR3 is CASSEDAASDQPQHF. CDR3 DNA sequence: TGCGCCAGCAGTGAAGATGCAGCCTCAGATCAGCCCCAGCATTTT.

The rearrangement uses TRBV6-5 and TRBJ1-5; tentatively, D is TRBD1 (5 bases). Germline loops: CDR1 MNHEY, CDR2 SVGAGI. Trimming removed 6 bases at V and 6 bases at J, with 6 bases between. CDR3 length: 11 residues. The CDR3: CASSGGQPQHF. Here the CDR3 DNA reads TGTGCCAGCAGCGGGGGTCAGCCCCAGCATTTT.